Following are 6 T cell receptor beta chains from one sample sequenced in a study of patients and donors after allogeneic stem cell transplantation. TCRdb redid the calling of the RT-PCR reads with MiXCR, one entry per CDR3 protein. The table records roughly 940,000 distinct CDR3 sequences, over 15% of them present only once. The sample consisted of blood, either unsorted or a sorted T cell fraction (not recorded which). All receptors derive from a human donor who was either an allogeneic HSCT recipient or a stem cell or donor lymphocyte infusion donor (not recorded which). It is not recorded whose cells these are; they may come from a transplant donor.

There are a few counts of this clonotype. The rearrangement links TRBV9 to TRBJ2-1; no reliable D call. The CDR3 totals 13 residues. Trimming cost V 10 bases and J 2 bases, with 13 bases left between them. CDR1 is SGDLS, CDR2 YYNGEE, per germline. This CDR3 reads CAPIWPPYNEQFF. In nucleotides, the CDR3 is TGTGCCCCTATCTGGCCCCCCTACAATGAGCAGTTCTTC.

The chain employs TRBV25-1 and TRBJ2-2; a weak D match, TRBD1 (5 bases). The V gene's germline CDR1 is MGHDK and CDR2 SYGVNS. V dropped 1 base and J dropped 5 bases, with 8 bases sitting between them. The CDR3 consists of 14 residues. This CDR3 is CASSEWTLTGELFF. CDR3 sequence (DNA): TGTGCCAGCAGTGAATGGACACTGACCGGGGAGCTGTTTTTT.

There are a few counts of this clonotype. The CDR3 DNA follows: TGCAGCGTTGAAAGGGGAGACGGGGGGTCCGAGCAGTACTTC. As protein: CSVERGDGGSEQYF. The chain links TRBV29-1 to TRBJ2-7, with 7 positions matching TRBD2. V shed 2 bases and J 6 bases; nucleotides not matched to a gene: 10. The CDR3 has 14 residues. Germline lookup yields CDR1 SQVTM and CDR2 ANQGSEA.

This clonotype has a handful of counts. The V and J genes are TRBV7-6 and TRBJ2-1; D gene ambiguous. Trimming stripped 1 base from V and 0 bases from J, with 10 bases between. The CDR3 contains 16 residues. From germline, CDR1 is SGHVS and CDR2 FNYEAQ. The CDR3 here is CASSLGSPSSYNEQFF. Written as DNA, the CDR3 is TGTGCCAGCAGCTTAGGGAGTCCGAGCTCCTACAATGAGCAGTTCTTC.

The chain carries TRBV2 and TRBJ2-5; 11 positions agree with TRBD2. The CDR3 runs 16 residues. Per the germline V gene, CDR1 is SNHLY and CDR2 is FYNNEI. V gave up 4 bases and J gave up 4 bases; unmatched junction bases: 8. The chain's CDR3 is CASSVLAGGGGETQYF. CDR3 nucleotide sequence: TGTGCCAGCAGTGTGTTAGCGGGAGGGGGCGGAGAGACCCAGTACTTC.

This clonotype was counted at least ten times. This chain joins TRBV18 and TRBJ1-1; D unclear. CDR3 length equals 13 residues. The germline gives CDR1 KGHSH, CDR2 LQKENI. V was pared by 8 bases and J by 1 base, with 11 bases between. The CDR3 nucleotides are TGTGCCAGCAGCCCCAGTGAGAACACTGAAGCTTTCTTT. Its translation is CASSPSENTEAFF.